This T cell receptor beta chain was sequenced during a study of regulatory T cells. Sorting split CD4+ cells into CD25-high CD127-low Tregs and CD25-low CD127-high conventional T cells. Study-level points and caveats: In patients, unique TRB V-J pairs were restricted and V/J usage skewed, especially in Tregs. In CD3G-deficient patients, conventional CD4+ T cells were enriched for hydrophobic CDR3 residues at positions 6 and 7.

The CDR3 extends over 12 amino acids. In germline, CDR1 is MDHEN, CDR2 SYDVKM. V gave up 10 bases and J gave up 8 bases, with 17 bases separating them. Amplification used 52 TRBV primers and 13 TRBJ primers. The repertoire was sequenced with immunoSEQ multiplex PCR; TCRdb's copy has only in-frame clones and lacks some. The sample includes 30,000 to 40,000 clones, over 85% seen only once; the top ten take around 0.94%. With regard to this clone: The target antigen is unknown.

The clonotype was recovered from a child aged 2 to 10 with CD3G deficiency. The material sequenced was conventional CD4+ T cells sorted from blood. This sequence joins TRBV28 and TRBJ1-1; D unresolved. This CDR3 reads CATNQGSLEAFF. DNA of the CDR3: TGTGCCACCAACCAAGGCTCATTAGAAGCTTTCTTT.